Each of the 12 T cell receptor beta chains below was sequenced from the same sample in a study of control samples from healthy donors and cancer patients. Assay: immunoSEQ multiplex PCR; the TCRdb copy retains only in-frame clones and omits some. The sample holds 120,000 to 150,000 clones, 92% seen once. Sample: blood. Receptors originate from a man younger than 45 in good health.

The chain employs TRBV7-8 and TRBJ1-1; D is unclear. Trimming took 2 bases from V and 5 from J, leaving 9 bases between them. CDR3 size: 13 residues. The V gene's germline CDR1 is SGHVS and CDR2 FQNEAQ. CDR3 in amino acids: CASSLISRTEAFF. CDR3 DNA sequence: TGTGCCAGCAGCTTAATTTCACGGACTGAAGCTTTCTTT.

This chain uses TRBV19 with TRBJ2-1; 10 nucleotides align to TRBD2. This CDR3 spans 17 amino acids. From germline, CDR1 is LNHDA and CDR2 SQIVND (reference sequence). V lost 7 bases, J lost 4 bases, and 13 bases stayed unmatched. The CDR3 loop reads CASIYASGSQVYNEQFF. CDR3 bases: TGTGCCAGTATTTATGCTAGCGGGAGTCAGGTATACAATGAGCAGTTCTTC.

V is TRBV7-8 and J is TRBJ2-3; no reliable D call. The CDR3 is 14 residues long. Trimming stripped 5 bases from V and 1 base from J, with 10 bases between. Germline V gene lookup returns CDR1 SGHVS and CDR2 FQNEAQ. For the CDR3, the DNA is TGTGCCAGCAGCCGAACATGGGGCACAGATACGCAGTATTTT. It specifies CASSRTWGTDTQYF.

The chain combines TRBV11-3 with TRBJ2-1; perhaps D is TRBD1 or TRBD2 (5 bases each). Per the germline V gene, CDR1 is SGHNT and CDR2 is YENEEA. CDR3 length: 13 amino acids. V was shortened by 5 bases and J by 15 bases, with 20 bases between the two germline ends. As DNA, the CDR3 is TGTGCCAGCAGCCTAGGGACCACCCAAGATCCGTTCTTC. It codes for CASSLGTTQDPFF.

The CDR3 loop is CASSYIPGRKSSYEQYF. The CDR3 DNA sequence: TGTGCCAGCAGTTATATTCCAGGGCGGAAGAGCTCCTACGAGCAGTACTTC. The J gene is TRBJ2-7, the V gene TRBV28; TRBD1 might be the D (5 bases). V lost 4 bases, J lost 0 bases, and 19 bases lay in between. Per the germline V gene, CDR1 is MDHEN and CDR2 is SYDVKM. The CDR3 runs to 17 residues.

The chain joins TRBV6-6 to TRBJ2-1, with D possibly matching TRBD1 (6 bases). V was cut by 8 bases and J by 0 bases, with 14 bases left in between. This CDR3 region has 15 residues. The germline gives CDR1 MNHNY, CDR2 SVGAGI (reference sequence). The CDR3 DNA follows: TGTGCCAGCCATGACGACAGGAGCTCCTACAATGAGCAGTTCTTC. Translated: CASHDDRSSYNEQFF.

The gene calls are TRBV18 and TRBJ2-1, with 14 nucleotides matching TRBD2. The CDR3 runs 18 residues. Germline CDR1 and CDR2: KGHSH and LQKENI. The junction had 11 bases not matched to a gene; V was cut back by 4 bases and J by 6 bases. For the CDR3, the DNA is TGTGCCAGCTCACAACTAGGGACTAGCGGGAGTACAGGCAATGAGCAGTTCTTC. This translates into CASSQLGTSGSTGNEQFF.

The V call is TRBV3-1 (or the pseudogene TRBV3-2), the J call TRBJ2-3; a weak D match, TRBD2 (6 bases). CDR3 size: 16 residues. V was clipped by 1 base and J by 1 base, with 12 bases between them. Per the germline V gene, CDR1 is LGHDT and CDR2 is YNNKEL (reference sequence). CDR3 DNA: TGTGCCAGCAGCCAAGGGTGGGGGGAACGCACAGATACGCAGTATTTT. It yields the protein CASSQGWGERTDTQYF.

This clone was recorded only once. The J gene is TRBJ2-7, the V gene TRBV24-1; no reliable D call. The ends were cut back, 5 bases at V and 3 bases at J, with 7 bases in the middle. Germline values: CDR1 KGHDR, CDR2 SFDVKD. The CDR3 runs to 12 residues. CDR3 in amino acids: CATSGQGYEQYF. CDR3 bases: TGTGCCACCAGTGGGCAAGGCTACGAGCAGTACTTC.

This clone showed up just a few times. The CDR3 nucleotides read TGCGCCAGCAGCCAAGATTTTAAAAGTCAGAACACTGAAGCTTTCTTT. This gives the protein CASSQDFKSQNTEAFF. This chain links TRBV4-1 with TRBJ1-1; the D is unclear. The CDR3 extends over 16 amino acids. Germline CDR1 reads MGHRA; CDR2 reads YSYEKL. V lost 0 bases and J lost 1, with 12 bases in between.

This rearrangement joins TRBV6-5 to TRBJ1-3; TRBD1 matches at 7 bases. Germline V gene data show CDR1 as MNHEY and CDR2 as SVGAGI. Germline trimming cut 5 bases from V and 3 bases from J; bases unmatched to any gene: 7. The CDR3 loop spans 15 amino acids. The CDR3 sequence: CASSLTGKYGNTIYF. In DNA form, the CDR3 reads TGTGCCAGCAGTCTGACAGGGAAGTATGGAAACACCATATATTTT.

The CDR3, as DNA: TGTGCCAGCAAACAAAATGTAGGAGAAAAACTGTTTTTT. Its protein is CASKQNVGEKLFF. The chain employs TRBV3-1 (or the pseudogene TRBV3-2) and TRBJ1-4; no clear D gene. Trimming cost V 7 bases and J 8 bases, with 14 bases left between them. Germline CDR1 is LGHDT and CDR2 is YNNKEL (reference sequence). CDR3 length: 13 residues.